These 25 T cell receptor beta chains were all obtained from the same sample, sequenced in a study of neurological immune-mediated disorders (dated by TCRdb to about 2019). The library was made by 5' RACE. The sequencer listed for this sample is Illumina HiSeq 2500. In TCRdb, the public reads were trimmed at Q25 with fastp and aligned with MiXCR, with productive beta chains retained. Each record represents a unique CDR3 protein, reported with the most common genes and DNA among its rows. In all, the sample holds about 49,000 distinct CDR3 sequences, and more than 8% of those were seen once. The biggest ten clones account for less than 2% of the sample. Interpreted using the paper, the time point label stands for: longitudinal time-point 1 (baseline). Sequencing was done on a sample of PBMCs. The receptors originated from a woman aged 40 to 55 in good health.

This clonotype has ten or more counts. The V and J genes are TRBV5-1 and TRBJ1-1; the match to TRBD1 covers 8 bases. There are 14 residues in the CDR3. V trimming: 4 bases; J trimming: 1 base; junction bases outside the gene matches: 3. Germline V gene lookup returns CDR1 SGHRS and CDR2 YFSETQ. For the CDR3, the DNA is TGCGCCAGCAGCCTCAGGGGGCAGAACACTGAAGCTTTCTTT. This translates into CASSLRGQNTEAFF.

Many counts were recorded for this clonotype. The chain carries TRBV6-4 and TRBJ2-3, with 10 bases fitting TRBD2. The germline CDR1 and CDR2 sequences are MRHNA and SNTAGT. V was clipped by 3 bases and J by 6 bases; unmatched bases: 9. The CDR3 covers 16 residues. CDR3 amino acids: CASSEASGSPMDTQYF. The CDR3 DNA sequence: TGTGCCAGCAGTGAGGCTAGCGGGAGCCCCATGGATACGCAGTATTTT.

This clonotype is classed as medium-sized. The chain is built from TRBV24-1 and TRBJ2-3; D is perhaps TRBD1 or TRBD2 (5 bases each). Germline lookup yields CDR1 KGHDR and CDR2 SFDVKD. The ends were cut back, 5 bases at V and 0 bases at J, with 26 bases in the middle. The CDR3 loop spans 20 amino acids. CDR3 bases: TGTGCCACCAGTGCCCGTGAGGGGATTCGGAGAGAACGAAGCACAGATACGCAGTATTTT. Encoded protein: CATSAREGIRRERSTDTQYF.

This clonotype was counted ten times or more. The V gene is TRBV7-9, the J gene TRBJ1-1; unclear D gene. Trimming took 5 bases from V and 1 from J, leaving 17 bases between them. Germline V gives CDR1 SEHNR, CDR2 FQNEAQ (reference sequence). The length of the CDR3 is 16 residues. CDR3 residues: CASSPPSQSPNTEAFF. The CDR3 nucleotides read TGTGCCAGCAGCCCCCCCTCTCAGAGTCCGAACACTGAAGCTTTCTTT. The entire variable domain, with the rest obtained from reference TRBV7-9 and TRBJ1-1, is as follows: DTGVSQNPRHKITKRGQNVTFRCDPISEHNRLYWYRQTLGQGPEFLTYFQNEAQLEKSRLLSDRFSAERPKGSFSTLEIQRTEQGDSAMYLCASSPPSQSPNTEAFFGQGTRLTVV.

Ten or more counts support this clonotype. The genes are TRBV10-3 and TRBJ2-2; no reliable D call. This CDR3 has 15 residues. The V gene lost 7 bases and the J gene lost 7 bases, with 19 bases spanning the gap. Germline CDR1 is ENHRY and CDR2 is SYGVKD. CDR3 coding DNA: TGTGCCATCAAGGATTTGGGCGAAGGCCTCGGGGAGCTGTTTTTT. Translating gives CAIKDLGEGLGELFF.

This clonotype came up many times. The chain couples TRBV7-9 to TRBJ1-2; TRBD1 is a possible D gene (5 bases). V lost 4 bases and J 3 bases, leaving 9 bases between the germline ends. Germline V lookup: CDR1 SEHNR, CDR2 FQNEAQ (reference sequence). This CDR3 has 13 amino acids. The CDR3 DNA is TGTGCCAGCAGCTCCCAGGGTCACTATGGCTACACCTTC. Its protein product is CASSSQGHYGYTF.

This clonotype was picked up many times. This sequence joins TRBV27 and TRBJ2-7; TRBD1 matches 7 bases. Unmatched junction bases numbered 5, after V lost 2 bases and J lost 1 base. Germline CDR1 reads MNHEY; CDR2 reads SMNVEV (reference sequence). The CDR3 sequence is 15 residues long. The CDR3 reads CASSLGRGYSYEQYF. CDR3 DNA sequence: TGTGCCAGCAGTTTAGGCAGGGGGTATTCCTACGAGCAGTACTTC.

In regard to this clonotype: The DNA is left out, because the CDR3 cannot be placed on it with certainty; the CDR3 is given as TCRdb lists it. This chain joins TRBV5-5 and TRBJ1-4. The V gene's germline CDR1 is SGHKS and CDR2 YYEKEE (reference sequence). The CDR3 comprises 22 residues, both ends counted. CDR3 sequence reads: CASSFYICSARDLLVGFEKLFF.

Ten or more counts support this clonotype. This rearrangement joins TRBV7-8 to TRBJ2-5, with 11 bases matching TRBD1. This CDR3 has 16 residues. Germline trimming cut 8 bases from V and 4 bases from J; bases unmatched to any gene: 12. Germline-derived CDR1 and CDR2 are SGHVS and FQNEAQ. In nucleotides, the CDR3 is TGTGCCAGCGGTCGCCTGGGGACAGGGGGTCGAGAGACCCAGTACTTC. Its protein is CASGRLGTGGRETQYF.

This clonotype has at least ten counts. The gene calls are TRBV5-1 and TRBJ1-2, with D perhaps matching TRBD1 (6 bases). V shed 3 bases and J shed 8 bases, with 17 bases lying between them. The germline CDR1 and CDR2 sequences are SGHRS and YFSETQ. The CDR3 totals 14 residues. As DNA, the CDR3 is TGCGCCAGCAGCTCGCCGGACAGCGTGGGAGGCTACACCTTC. This gives the protein CASSSPDSVGGYTF. The full variable domain, in which reference TRBV5-1 and TRBJ1-2 provide the parts outside the CDR3, is KAGVTQTPRYLIKTRGQQVTLSCSPISGHRSVSWYQQTPGQGLQFLFEYFSETQRNKGNFPGRFSGRQFSNSRSEMNVSTLELGDSALYLCASSSPDSVGGYTFGSGTRLTVV.

This clonotype was detected ten times or more. The genes are TRBV5-1 and TRBJ1-4; D ambiguous. V lost 0 bases, J lost 5 bases, and 8 bases lay in between. This CDR3 is 14 amino acids long. The germline gives CDR1 SGHRS, CDR2 YFSETQ. The CDR3 spells CASSLDSSNEKLFF. The CDR3, as DNA: TGCGCCAGCAGCTTGGACAGTTCCAATGAAAAACTGTTTTTT.

This clonotype was observed many times. The chain recombines TRBV5-5 with TRBJ1-2; D not resolved. Per germline, CDR1 SGHKS and CDR2 YYEKEE (reference sequence). This CDR3 comprises 12 residues. V gave up 1 base and J gave up 5 bases, with 6 bases separating them. The CDR3 sequence: CASSLSGYGYTF. Here the CDR3 DNA reads TGTGCCAGCAGCTTGTCGGGTTATGGCTACACCTTC.

This clonotype was detected many times. CDR3 amino acids: CASSLTSASSYNEQFF. The CDR3 DNA is TGTGCCAGCAGCCTTACTAGCGCAAGCTCCTACAATGAGCAGTTCTTC. V gene TRBV12-3 or TRBV12-4 combines with J gene TRBJ2-1; 7 nucleotides line up with TRBD2. The V gene end was trimmed by 6 bases and the J gene end by 0 bases; junction bases not matched to a gene: 8. The CDR3 contains 16 residues.

This clonotype has ten or more counts. The V call is TRBV7-2, the J call TRBJ2-1; TRBD2 agrees at 7 bases. Germline CDR1 SGHTA, CDR2 FQGNSA. The CDR3 is 18 amino acids. Losses at the gene ends were 1 base for V and 5 bases for J; bases not matched to a gene: 14. The CDR3 bases are TGTGCCAGCAGCTTAGAAATGCTAGCGGAGACCTACAACAATGAGCAGTTCTTC. Encoded protein: CASSLEMLAETYNNEQFF.

This clonotype came up a few times. The V call is TRBV20-1, the J call TRBJ1-2; a weak D match, TRBD1 (6 bases). The V gene lost 7 bases and the J gene lost 4 bases, with 13 bases spanning the gap. The CDR3 is 12 residues long. CDR1 DFQATT and CDR2 SNEGSKA come from the germline V gene (reference sequence). In DNA, the CDR3 is TGCAGTGGGAGAGGGGGAACCTATGGCTACACCTTC. Its translation is CSGRGGTYGYTF.

The J gene is TRBJ2-7, the V gene TRBV7-8; D call uncertain. V gave up 2 bases and J gave up 3 bases, with 17 bases separating them. The germline V gene encodes CDR1 SGHVS and CDR2 FQNEAQ. The CDR3 contains 16 residues. CDR3 sequence reads: CASSLTPRGRNYEQYF. CDR3 sequence (DNA): TGTGCCAGCAGCTTAACTCCCCGCGGCAGGAACTACGAGCAGTACTTC.

This clonotype was recorded many times. This chain connects TRBV5-6 to TRBJ1-1, with a tentative D call TRBD1 (5 bases). CDR3 size: 15 residues. CDR1 is SGHDT and CDR2 is YYEEEE in the germline V gene. The V and J ends lost 5 bases and 2 bases respectively, with 16 bases between them. The CDR3 DNA reads TGTGCCAGCAGATCCGGGGCGAACCTCAACACTGAAGCTTTCTTT. It is translated as CASRSGANLNTEAFF.

This clonotype came up many times. This rearrangement joins TRBV5-1 to TRBJ2-7; TRBD2 agrees at 10 bases. Trimming cost V 0 bases and J 7 bases; bases outside gene matches: 19. Germline-derived CDR1 and CDR2 are SGHRS and YFSETQ. CDR3 size: 19 residues. The CDR3 DNA is TGCGCCAGCAGCTTGGCCAGTGTACAGGGAAGCGGGAGGGCCCGGGAGCAGTACTTC. Translation: CASSLASVQGSGRAREQYF.

This clonotype occurred many times. The chain has TRBV10-2 and TRBJ2-3; 7 bases fit TRBD2. Germline lookup yields CDR1 WSHSY and CDR2 SAAADI. This CDR3 comprises 15 residues. The V segment lost 6 bases and the J segment 5 bases; nucleotides outside the gene matches: 11. The CDR3 sequence is CASRDRAGARDTQYF. CDR3 sequence (DNA): TGCGCCAGCAGGGACCGGGCGGGAGCAAGAGATACGCAGTATTTT.

This clonotype was recorded at least ten times. The chain is built from TRBV18 and TRBJ2-3; weak D call: TRBD1 (5 bases). The CDR3 is 14 amino acids. The germline CDR1 and CDR2 sequences are KGHSH and LQKENI. Trimming removed 6 bases at V and 3 bases at J, with 13 bases between. CDR3 protein: CASSETSGTDTQYF. CDR3 bases: TGTGCCAGCTCCGAGACCTCAGGGACAGATACGCAGTATTTT.

This clonotype was recorded many times. This chain uses TRBV6-6 with TRBJ2-1; D is possibly TRBD1 (6 bases). Looked up from germline, CDR1 is MNHNY and CDR2 is SVGAGI (reference sequence). Trimming stripped 1 base from V and 8 bases from J, with 9 bases between. The CDR3 runs 13 residues. CDR3 loop: CASSYLQGYEQFF. The CDR3 DNA follows: TGTGCCAGCAGTTACTTACAGGGATATGAGCAGTTCTTC.

Many counts were recorded for this clonotype. The chain has TRBV24-1 and TRBJ2-5; perhaps TRBD2 as D (6 bases). CDR1 is KGHDR and CDR2 is SFDVKD in the germline V gene. There are 14 residues in the CDR3. V lost 4 bases and J 4 bases, leaving 12 bases between the germline ends. CDR3 region: CATSEPQGGETQYF. For the CDR3, the DNA is TGTGCCACCAGTGAACCTCAGGGAGGAGAGACCCAGTACTTC.

This clonotype was found many times. This chain connects TRBV7-6 to TRBJ2-3; D is uncertain. Germline V lookup: CDR1 SGHVS, CDR2 FNYEAQ. CDR3 length equals 18 residues. Deletions cut 5 bases from V and 6 bases from J, with 27 bases between. The CDR3 protein is CASSPPPLGWYVPDTQYF. DNA of the CDR3: TGTGCCAGCAGCCCGCCTCCACTCGGTTGGTACGTCCCGGATACGCAGTATTTT.

This clonotype occurred many times. This chain's CDR3 is CSARDLTEEEKLFF. CDR3 coding DNA: TGCAGTGCTAGAGATCTTACAGAGGAAGAAAAACTGTTTTTT. The chain carries TRBV20-1 and TRBJ1-4; D ambiguous. The V gene lost 0 bases and the J gene lost 8 bases, with 13 bases spanning the gap. The CDR3 has 14 residues. The germline CDR1 and CDR2 sequences are DFQATT and SNEGSKA (reference sequence).

The sample holds many counts of this clonotype. The rearrangement uses TRBV5-6 and TRBJ2-7; the D gene could be TRBD1 or TRBD2 (5 bases each). The V end was cut by 3 bases, the J end by 0 bases, with 19 bases between. The CDR3 extends over 17 amino acids. The V gene's germline CDR1 is SGHDT and CDR2 YYEEEE. The CDR3 DNA reads as TGTGCCAGCAGCTGGGGTGGGACGAGAGCCAGCTCCTACGAGCAGTACTTC. Amino acids: CASSWGGTRASSYEQYF.